These 28 T cell receptor beta chains were all obtained from the same sample, sequenced in a study of blood T cell repertoires in COVID-19. Assay: immunoSEQ multiplex PCR; the TCRdb copy retains only in-frame clones and omits some. The sample lists 100,000 to 120,000 clones; roughly 85% were seen once. The sequenced material came from peripheral blood. The receptors shown here come from a man aged 50 or older with acute or convalescent COVID-19.

The chain joins TRBV5-1 to TRBJ1-2; the match to TRBD1 covers 7 bases. The CDR3 consists of 13 residues. The V segment lost 2 bases and the J segment 3 bases; nucleotides outside the gene matches: 1. Per the germline V gene, CDR1 is SGHRS and CDR2 is YFSETQ. The CDR3 DNA follows: TGCGCCAGCAGCTTAGACAGGGACTATGGCTACACCTTC. Amino acid sequence: CASSLDRDYGYTF. The full variable domain, with the rest looked up from reference TRBV5-1 and TRBJ1-2, is KAGVTQTPRYLIKTRGQQVTLSCSPISGHRSVSWYQQTPGQGLQFLFEYFSETQRNKGNFPGRFSGRQFSNSRSEMNVSTLELGDSALYLCASSLDRDYGYTFGSGTRLTVV.

The chain is built from TRBV24-1 and TRBJ2-5; 13 positions agree with TRBD2. This CDR3 comprises 19 residues. Germline-derived CDR1 and CDR2 are KGHDR and SFDVKD. Trimming at V came to 2 bases and at J to 2 bases, leaving 10 bases not matched to a gene. The CDR3 DNA follows: TGTGCCACCAGTGATTCCCCGGGACTAGCGGGGAAAATTCAAGAGACCCAGTACTTC. As protein: CATSDSPGLAGKIQETQYF.

This chain connects TRBV14 to TRBJ1-1; no definite D call. Germline assignment: CDR1 SGHDN and CDR2 FVKESK. The CDR3 loop spans 12 amino acids. The V end lost 2 bases, the J end lost 11 bases, and 12 bases lay between the germline ends. The CDR3 DNA is TGTGCCAGCAGCCAATGGGGAGGATGGGCTTTCTTT. Its translation: CASSQWGGWAFF.

The gene calls are TRBV28 and TRBJ1-6, with TRBD1 as a possible D gene (5 bases). The CDR3 runs to 14 residues. The germline V gene encodes CDR1 MDHEN and CDR2 SYDVKM. V was clipped by 7 bases and J by 8 bases, with 15 bases between them. The CDR3 loop is CASTSGRAYSPLHF. In DNA, the CDR3 is TGTGCCAGCACTTCCGGCAGGGCGTATTCACCCCTCCACTTT.

The chain links TRBV24-1 to TRBJ2-3; the D gene is possibly TRBD1 (5 bases). V shed 9 bases and J shed 4 bases, with 19 bases lying between them. The CDR3 is 15 residues long. The germline V gene encodes CDR1 KGHDR and CDR2 SFDVKD. The CDR3 DNA is TGTGCCACCGAAAGTGGGGCCGGACGGGCAGATACGCAGTATTTT. This encodes CATESGAGRADTQYF.

The chain recombines TRBV30 with TRBJ2-3, with TRBD1 identical over 8 bases. This CDR3 comprises 18 residues. Germline V gene sequence: CDR1 GTSNPN, CDR2 SVGIG (reference sequence). With V trimmed by 0 bases and J by 5 bases, 16 bases remained unmatched. The CDR3 protein is CAWSVLPPTGAAGDTQYF. CDR3 DNA sequence: TGTGCCTGGAGTGTACTCCCCCCGACAGGGGCCGCGGGAGATACGCAGTATTTT.

This chain links TRBV5-1 with TRBJ2-3; D ambiguous. V lost 3 bases, J lost 2 bases, and 4 bases lay in between. The CDR3 is made up of 12 amino acids. CDR1 and CDR2 from the germline V gene are SGHRS and YFSETQ. CDR3 bases: TGCGCCAGCAGCTCCTTCACAGATACGCAGTATTTT. This encodes CASSSFTDTQYF.

V gene TRBV10-3 combines with J gene TRBJ1-5, with D perhaps matching TRBD1 (6 bases). The CDR3 covers 14 residues. Germline V gene lookup returns CDR1 ENHRY and CDR2 SYGVKD. The germline V and J ends were trimmed by 6 bases and 4 bases, with 13 bases remaining between them. In DNA form, the CDR3 reads TGTGCCATCAGCACAGGGCCTGATAATCAGCCCCAGCATTTT. As protein: CAISTGPDNQPQHF.

This chain uses TRBV14 with TRBJ1-4; 7 bases fit TRBD1. Germline CDR1 SGHDN, CDR2 FVKESK. V dropped 5 bases and J dropped 0; count of bases not matched to a gene: 9. The CDR3 has 17 amino acids. The CDR3 protein is CASSTRTGQATNEKLFF. In nucleotides, the CDR3 is TGTGCCAGCAGCACTCGGACAGGCCAAGCAACTAATGAAAAACTGTTTTTT.

This clone occurred once. The chain couples TRBV2 to TRBJ2-1; 7 bases are a match to TRBD2. The CDR3 sequence is 13 residues long. V trimming: 6 bases; J trimming: 5 bases; junction bases outside the gene matches: 4. Germline CDR1 is SNHLY and CDR2 is FYNNEI. The CDR3: CASRGGNHNEQFF. In DNA form, the CDR3 reads TGTGCCAGCAGGGGGGGGAACCACAATGAGCAGTTCTTC.

V gene TRBV7-3 combines with J gene TRBJ2-1; 8 bases are a match to TRBD2. Germline assignment: CDR1 SGHTA and CDR2 FQGTGA. CDR3 length equals 21 residues. J lost 0 bases, V lost 4 bases, and 20 bases had no gene match. This chain's CDR3 is CASSYRGGGPVGCISYNEQFF. The CDR3 DNA is TGTGCCAGCAGCTACCGGGGGGGAGGGCCCGTCGGTTGTATCTCCTACAATGAGCAGTTCTTC.

The chain has TRBV23-1 and TRBJ1-5; D is uncertain. TRBV23-1 is known as an ORF, though its function is uncertain. There are 15 residues in the CDR3. V lost 3 bases and J 0 bases, leaving 9 bases between the germline ends. This CDR3 is CASSQTTNSNQPQHF. The CDR3 coding sequence is TGCGCCAGCAGTCAGACAACGAATAGCAATCAGCCCCAGCATTTT.

The gene calls are TRBV27 and TRBJ1-2, with D unresolved. The germline CDR1 and CDR2 sequences are MNHEY and SMNVEV (reference sequence). The CDR3 extends over 12 amino acids. Between the trimmed V and J ends, which lost 6 bases and 2 bases, there was a span of 7 bases. Here the CDR3 DNA reads TGTGCCAGCAGCGACACCAACTATGGCTACACCTTC. Its protein is CASSDTNYGYTF.

This rearrangement joins TRBV11-2 to TRBJ2-7; possible D gene TRBD2, 5 bases. The CDR3 loop spans 17 amino acids. Germline V gives CDR1 SGHAT, CDR2 FQNNGV. The V end lost 2 bases, the J end lost 5 bases, and 22 bases lay between the germline ends. The CDR3 region has the DNA TGTGCCAGCAGCTTAAACCCTCCACTAGTGGGTGACGACGAGCAGTACTTC. This gives the protein CASSLNPPLVGDDEQYF.

The chain employs TRBV19 and TRBJ1-2; a possible D gene is TRBD1 (5 bases). Trimming removed 6 bases at V and 8 bases at J, with 22 bases between. The germline gives CDR1 LNHDA, CDR2 SQIVND (reference sequence). CDR3 size: 15 residues. The CDR3 loop reads CASSNLGQVLSGYTF. The CDR3 region has the DNA TGTGCCAGTAGCAACCTGGGGCAGGTCCTAAGCGGCTACACCTTC.

The chain is built from TRBV6-6 and TRBJ2-3; the match to TRBD2 covers 12 bases. The CDR3 extends over 16 amino acids. After removal of 11 bases from V and 5 bases from J, the junction contained 14 bases not matched to a gene. From germline, CDR1 is MNHNY and CDR2 SVGAGI (reference sequence). The DNA for the CDR3 is TGTGCCGCAGGGAGGGCTAGCGGGAGGGCAGGAGATACGCAGTATTTT. This encodes CAAGRASGRAGDTQYF.

This clone was recorded a few times. This sequence joins TRBV7-6 and TRBJ1-2; 8 bases agree with TRBD1. This CDR3 has 13 amino acids. V lost 5 bases and J lost 8; bases outside the gene matches: 7. Germline V gives CDR1 SGHVS, CDR2 FNYEAQ. CDR3 amino acids: CASSVGQGEGYTF. DNA for the CDR3: TGTGCCAGCAGCGTCGGACAGGGAGAAGGCTACACCTTC.

This sequence joins TRBV6-5 and TRBJ1-1; the D is unclear. The CDR3 length is 13 residues. The V gene lost 5 bases and the J gene lost 1 base, with 8 bases spanning the gap. Germline assignment: CDR1 MNHEY and CDR2 SVGAGI. CDR3: CASSNTRNTEAFF. CDR3 DNA sequence: TGTGCCAGCAGTAACACAAGGAACACTGAAGCTTTCTTT.

The rearrangement links TRBV12-3 or TRBV12-4 to TRBJ1-3, with D unresolved. The CDR3 sequence is 12 residues long. Trimming shortened V by 11 bases and J by 4 bases, and 12 bases separated the two germline ends. CDR3 amino acids: CAGNGPGNTIYF. The DNA for the CDR3 is TGTGCCGGAAATGGGCCGGGAAACACCATATATTTT.

The chain recombines TRBV9 with TRBJ2-4, with D tentatively TRBD1 (5 bases). There are 16 residues in the CDR3. Germline V gene sequence: CDR1 SGDLS, CDR2 YYNGEE. Trimming took off 2 bases at V and 0 bases at J, with 12 bases between the two ends. The CDR3 here is CASSVSGFLAKNIQYF. In DNA, the CDR3 is TGTGCCAGCAGCGTTTCAGGGTTTCTAGCCAAAAACATTCAGTACTTC.

A few counts support this clone. The CDR3 bases are TGTGCCAGCTCATACAAGGGGTGGGGGAACACTGAAGCTTTCTTT. This codes for CASSYKGWGNTEAFF. The chain carries TRBV18 and TRBJ1-1, with a weak D call TRBD1 (5 bases). The CDR3 sequence is 15 residues long. CDR1 and CDR2 (germline): KGHSH, LQKENI. V shed 5 bases and J shed 1 base, with 14 bases lying between them. The variable domain in full, with the rest retrieved from reference TRBV18 and TRBJ1-1, is NAGVMQNPRHLVRRRGQEARLRCSPMKGHSHVYWYRQLPEEGLKFMVYLQKENIIDESGMPKERFSAEFPKEGPSILRIQQVVRGDSAAYFCASSYKGWGNTEAFFGQGTRLTVV.

This chain links TRBV7-9 with TRBJ1-1; perhaps TRBD1 as D (6 bases). The CDR3 runs to 12 residues. The ends were cut back, 5 bases at V and 6 bases at J, with 10 bases in the middle. Germline-derived CDR1 and CDR2 are SEHNR and FQNEAQ (reference sequence). In DNA, the CDR3 is TGTGCCAGCAGCATACAGGGAGCTGAAGCTTTCTTT. Translated, it gives CASSIQGAEAFF.

The chain carries TRBV20-1 and TRBJ1-2; unclear D gene. The V and J ends lost 7 bases and 1 base respectively, with 7 bases between them. The CDR3 sequence is 11 residues long. The V gene's germline CDR1 is DFQATT and CDR2 SNEGSKA (reference sequence). This CDR3 reads CSGRSNYGYTF. The CDR3 region has the DNA TGCAGTGGAAGGAGTAACTATGGCTACACCTTC.

This clone was counted between two and nine times. This chain joins TRBV12-5 and TRBJ1-2; D remains ambiguous. Germline values: CDR1 LGHNT, CDR2 FRNRAP. Deletions cut 3 bases from V and 0 bases from J, with 14 bases between. This CDR3 is 16 amino acids long. Here the CDR3 DNA reads TGTGCTAGTGGTTTTCCCCGAGACGGAGCTAACTATGGCTACACCTTC. This encodes CASGFPRDGANYGYTF.

CDR3 amino acids: CASSTGLAVMGNIQYF. The CDR3 region has the DNA TGTGCCAGTAGTACGGGACTAGCGGTGATGGGAAACATTCAGTACTTC. The chain couples TRBV19 to TRBJ2-4; 11 nucleotides agree with TRBD2. The J segment lost 6 bases and the V segment lost 4 bases, leaving 8 bases of the junction unmatched. The CDR3 sequence is 16 residues long. Germline-derived CDR1 and CDR2 are LNHDA and SQIVND (reference sequence).

Here the CDR3 DNA reads TGTGCCACCAGTGCGGAGAGCTACACTGAAGCTTTCTTT. Protein product: CATSAESYTEAFF. The chain couples TRBV24-1 to TRBJ1-1; D gene uncertain. This CDR3 spans 13 amino acids. V was shortened by 5 bases and J by 3 bases, with 9 bases between the two germline ends. Germline V CDR1 and CDR2: KGHDR, SFDVKD.

This chain joins TRBV7-2 and TRBJ1-1, with TRBD1 identical over 7 bases. This CDR3 is 14 amino acids long. Germline CDR1 reads SGHTA; CDR2 reads FQGNSA. Germline trimming cut 5 bases from V and 1 base from J; bases unmatched to any gene: 4. The CDR3 spells CASSVRTGNTEAFF. Here the CDR3 DNA reads TGTGCCAGCAGCGTAAGGACAGGGAACACTGAAGCTTTCTTT.

This chain connects TRBV5-1 to TRBJ1-2; D remains unclear. Germline CDR1 and CDR2: SGHRS and YFSETQ. CDR3 length: 11 residues. V was pared by 4 bases and J by 7 bases, with 8 bases between. The CDR3 loop is CASSQDTGYTF. The CDR3 region has the DNA TGCGCCAGCAGCCAAGACACTGGCTACACCTTC.